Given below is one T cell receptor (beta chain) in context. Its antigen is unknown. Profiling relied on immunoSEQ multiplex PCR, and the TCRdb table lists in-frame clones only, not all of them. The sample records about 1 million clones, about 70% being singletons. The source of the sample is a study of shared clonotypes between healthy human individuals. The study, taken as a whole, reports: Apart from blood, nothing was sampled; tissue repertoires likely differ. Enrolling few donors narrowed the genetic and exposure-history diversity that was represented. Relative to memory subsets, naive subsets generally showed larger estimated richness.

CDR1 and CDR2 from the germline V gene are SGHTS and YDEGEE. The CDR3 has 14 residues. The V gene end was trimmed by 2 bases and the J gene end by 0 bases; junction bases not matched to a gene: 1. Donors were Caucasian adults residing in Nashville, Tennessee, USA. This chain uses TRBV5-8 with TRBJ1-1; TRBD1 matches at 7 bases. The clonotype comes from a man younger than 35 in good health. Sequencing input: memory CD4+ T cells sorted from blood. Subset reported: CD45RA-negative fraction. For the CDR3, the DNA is TGTGCCAGCAGCTTCACAGGGGTGAACACTGAAGCTTTCTTT. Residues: CASSFTGVNTEAFF.